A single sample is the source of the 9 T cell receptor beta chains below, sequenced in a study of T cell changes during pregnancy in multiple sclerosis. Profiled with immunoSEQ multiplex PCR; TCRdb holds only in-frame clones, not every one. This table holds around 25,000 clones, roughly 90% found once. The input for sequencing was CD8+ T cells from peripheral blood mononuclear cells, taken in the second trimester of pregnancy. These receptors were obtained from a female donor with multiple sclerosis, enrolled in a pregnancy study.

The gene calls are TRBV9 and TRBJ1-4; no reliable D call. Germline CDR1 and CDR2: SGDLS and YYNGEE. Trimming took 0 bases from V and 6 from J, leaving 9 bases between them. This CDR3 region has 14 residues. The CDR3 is CASSVGADHEKLFF. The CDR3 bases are TGTGCCAGCAGCGTAGGGGCAGATCATGAAAAACTGTTTTTT.

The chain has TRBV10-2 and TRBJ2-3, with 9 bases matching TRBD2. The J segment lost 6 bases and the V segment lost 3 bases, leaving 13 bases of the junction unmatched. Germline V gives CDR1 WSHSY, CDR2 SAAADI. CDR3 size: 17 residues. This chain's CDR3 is CASSDPPSGVPVDTQYF. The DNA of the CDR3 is TGCGCCAGCAGTGATCCCCCTAGCGGGGTCCCTGTGGATACGCAGTATTTT.

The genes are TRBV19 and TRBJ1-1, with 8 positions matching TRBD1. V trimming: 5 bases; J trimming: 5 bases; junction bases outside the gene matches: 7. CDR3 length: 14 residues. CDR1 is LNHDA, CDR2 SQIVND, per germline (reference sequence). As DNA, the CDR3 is TGTGCCAGTAGTTTGGCAGGGGGCGTTACTGAAGCTTTCTTT. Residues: CASSLAGGVTEAFF.

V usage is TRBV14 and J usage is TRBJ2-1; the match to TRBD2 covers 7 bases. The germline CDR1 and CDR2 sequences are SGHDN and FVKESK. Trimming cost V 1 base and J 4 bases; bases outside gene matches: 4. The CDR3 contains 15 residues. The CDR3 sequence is CASSQGGGRYNEQFF. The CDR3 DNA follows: TGTGCCAGCAGCCAAGGGGGCGGGAGATACAATGAGCAGTTCTTC.

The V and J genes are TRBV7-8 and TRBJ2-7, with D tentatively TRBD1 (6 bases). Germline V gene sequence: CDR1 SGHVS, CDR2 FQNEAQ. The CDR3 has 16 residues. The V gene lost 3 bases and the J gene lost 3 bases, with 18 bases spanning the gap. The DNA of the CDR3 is TGTGCCAGCAGCTTGGTCAGGGGTCGAGGTCGCTACGAGCAGTACTTC. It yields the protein CASSLVRGRGRYEQYF.

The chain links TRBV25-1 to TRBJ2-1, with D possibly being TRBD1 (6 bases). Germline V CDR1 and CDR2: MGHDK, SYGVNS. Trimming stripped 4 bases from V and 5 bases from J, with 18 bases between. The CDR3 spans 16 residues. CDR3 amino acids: CASSGIDRQPNNEQFF. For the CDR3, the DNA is TGTGCCAGCAGTGGTATCGACAGGCAGCCCAACAATGAGCAGTTCTTC.

CDR3 DNA: TGCGCCAGCAGCCCGAGTGGCGGAAGAAATCAGCCCCAGCATTTT. Translated: CASSPSGGRNQPQHF. The chain carries TRBV5-1 and TRBJ1-5; D uncertain. Trimming stripped 4 bases from V and 4 bases from J, with 15 bases between. Germline V gives CDR1 SGHRS, CDR2 YFSETQ. The CDR3 is 15 residues long.

In nucleotides, the CDR3 is TGCGCCAGCAGCCAAGATACGACCAGGGGCTCCTACGAGCAGTACTTC. It codes for CASSQDTTRGSYEQYF. V usage is TRBV4-3 and J usage is TRBJ2-7; possible D gene TRBD1, 6 bases. The length of the CDR3 is 16 residues. Trimming stripped 0 bases from V and 0 bases from J, with 12 bases between. The germline CDR1 and CDR2 sequences are LGHNA and YSLEER.

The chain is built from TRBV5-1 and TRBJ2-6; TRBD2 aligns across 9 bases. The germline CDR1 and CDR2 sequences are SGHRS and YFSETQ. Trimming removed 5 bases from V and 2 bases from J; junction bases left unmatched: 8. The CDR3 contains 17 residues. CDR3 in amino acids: CASRTRGGGTGANVLTF. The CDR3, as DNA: TGCGCCAGCAGGACACGCGGGGGGGGCACTGGGGCCAACGTCCTGACTTTC.